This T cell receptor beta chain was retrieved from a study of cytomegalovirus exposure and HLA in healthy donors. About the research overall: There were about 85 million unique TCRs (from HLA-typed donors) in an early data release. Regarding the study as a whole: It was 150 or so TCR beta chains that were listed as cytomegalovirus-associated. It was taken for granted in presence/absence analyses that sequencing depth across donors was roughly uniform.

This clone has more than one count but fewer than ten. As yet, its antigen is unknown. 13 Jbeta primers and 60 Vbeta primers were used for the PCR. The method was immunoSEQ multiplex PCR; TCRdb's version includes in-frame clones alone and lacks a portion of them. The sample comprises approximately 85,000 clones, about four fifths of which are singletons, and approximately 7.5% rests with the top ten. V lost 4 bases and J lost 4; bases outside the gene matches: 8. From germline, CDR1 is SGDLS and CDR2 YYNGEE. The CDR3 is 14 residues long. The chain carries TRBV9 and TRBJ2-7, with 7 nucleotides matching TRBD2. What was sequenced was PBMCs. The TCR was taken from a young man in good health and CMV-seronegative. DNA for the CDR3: TGTGCCAGCAGCCCCCGGCCCGGGGGGTACGAGCAGTACTTC. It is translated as CASSPRPGGYEQYF.